Following are 30 T cell receptor beta chains from one sample sequenced in a study of blood T cell repertoires in COVID-19 (dated by TCRdb to the early 2020s). The library was produced with the immunoSEQ multiplex PCR assay. Drawn from immuneACCESS, this table holds only the in-frame rearrangements with V and J called that TCRdb kept. Clones are partly lost; checked studies trace under half to an unresolved V gene and leave the rest unexplained. A total of about 160,000 clones appear in this sample, roughly 80% of them only once. The ten top clones hold 2.5% to 3% of the sample. The sequenced sample was peripheral blood. These receptors all come from a man aged 70-80 years with acute or convalescent COVID-19.

The rearrangement uses TRBV6-4 and TRBJ2-2; 7 bases agree with TRBD2. The germline CDR1 and CDR2 sequences are MRHNA and SNTAGT. The CDR3 length is 15 residues. V lost 2 bases and J lost 3; bases outside the gene matches: 3. This chain's CDR3 is CASSDEAGYTGELFF. The CDR3 DNA reads TGTGCCAGCAGTGACGAAGCGGGGTACACCGGGGAGCTGTTTTTT.

This rearrangement joins TRBV2 to TRBJ2-2, with 7 positions matching TRBD2. The CDR3 is 15 residues long. Germline V CDR1 and CDR2: SNHLY, FYNNEI. V lost 4 bases and J lost 7; bases outside the gene matches: 9. The CDR3 DNA follows: TGTGCCAGCAGTGGTTTTTCGGGGGGTGACGGGGAGCTGTTTTTT. It encodes CASSGFSGGDGELFF.

In this sample, this clone turned up a few times. The chain recombines TRBV2 with TRBJ1-5; 7 nucleotides agree with TRBD1. With V trimmed by 3 bases and J by 4 bases, 3 bases remained unmatched. CDR3 length equals 14 residues. Per germline, CDR1 SNHLY and CDR2 FYNNEI. CDR3: CASSDTGENQPQHF. CDR3 bases: TGTGCCAGCAGTGACACAGGGGAGAATCAGCCCCAGCATTTT.

This chain links TRBV7-6 with TRBJ1-4, with TRBD1 identical over 7 bases. J gave up 6 bases and V 1 base, and 5 bases lay outside the gene matches. The germline V gene encodes CDR1 SGHVS and CDR2 FNYEAQ. The length of the CDR3 is 15 residues. CDR3 sequence (DNA): TGTGCCAGCAGCTTAGGGCCGGGACAGTATGAAAAACTGTTTTTT. Protein: CASSLGPGQYEKLFF.

The V gene is TRBV6-5, the J gene TRBJ1-6; D perhaps matches TRBD1 (6 bases). V shed 6 bases and J shed 7 bases, with 13 bases lying between them. Germline V gene data show CDR1 as MNHEY and CDR2 as SVGAGI. This CDR3 spans 14 amino acids. For the CDR3, the DNA is TGTGCCAGCAGCAAGAAAACAGGGAATTCACCCCTCCACTTT. Translated: CASSKKTGNSPLHF.

V and J are TRBV7-8 and TRBJ2-1; 7 bases agree with TRBD2. The germline gives CDR1 SGHVS, CDR2 FQNEAQ. CDR3 length: 14 residues. V gave up 0 bases and J gave up 9 bases; unmatched junction bases: 5. The CDR3 DNA reads TGTGCCAGCAGCTTAGCCGGCGGGAGTGGTGAGCAGTTCTTC. Protein sequence: CASSLAGGSGEQFF. The full variable domain, completed using reference TRBV7-8 and TRBJ2-1, is GAGVSQSPRYKVAKRGQDVALRCDPISGHVSLFWYQQALGQGPEFLTYFQNEAQLDKSGLPSDRFFAERPEGSVSTLKIQRTQQEDSAVYLCASSLAGGSGEQFFGPGTRLTVL.

The chain has TRBV2 and TRBJ1-1, with TRBD1 matching over 8 bases. Germline CDR1 is SNHLY and CDR2 is FYNNEI. There are 14 residues in the CDR3. The ends lost 2 bases at V and 4 bases at J; junction bases unmatched: 3. CDR3 amino acids: CASSELGTGTEAFF. The CDR3 coding sequence is TGTGCCAGCAGTGAACTGGGGACAGGCACTGAAGCTTTCTTT.

This rearrangement joins TRBV19 to TRBJ2-7; TRBD1 agrees at 7 bases. Losses at the gene ends were 3 bases for V and 3 bases for J; bases not matched to a gene: 8. Germline V CDR1 and CDR2: LNHDA, SQIVND (reference sequence). The CDR3 runs 15 residues. CDR3 residues: CASSIIGQANYEQYF. CDR3 nucleotides: TGTGCCAGTAGTATTATAGGACAGGCCAACTACGAGCAGTACTTC.

The chain is built from TRBV7-3 and TRBJ2-5, with no clear D. With 5 bases removed from V and 2 bases from J, the gap between germline ends came to 15 bases. CDR1 and CDR2 (germline): SGHTA, FQGTGA. The CDR3 consists of 15 residues. This CDR3 is CASSAQRGSQETQYF. In DNA form, the CDR3 reads TGTGCCAGCAGCGCTCAGAGAGGCAGTCAAGAGACCCAGTACTTC.

This clone was picked up a small number of times. The chain combines TRBV27 with TRBJ1-6; maybe TRBD1 (5 bases). V lost 5 bases, J lost 7 bases, and 15 bases lay in between. Germline V gene sequence: CDR1 MNHEY, CDR2 SMNVEV (reference sequence). The CDR3 loop spans 15 amino acids. CDR3 in DNA: TGTGCCAGCAGTCCCTCGGGGACTGACAATTCACCCCTCCACTTT. Its protein product is CASSPSGTDNSPLHF.

This clone was seen a few times. V usage is TRBV4-3 and J usage is TRBJ2-3, with 8 positions matching TRBD1. The V segment lost 0 bases and the J segment 3 bases; nucleotides outside the gene matches: 5. The CDR3 contains 16 residues. CDR1 and CDR2 from the germline V gene are LGHNA and YSLEER. CDR3 sequence reads: CASSQDWTGQTDTQYF. The CDR3 bases are TGCGCCAGCAGCCAAGATTGGACAGGGCAAACAGATACGCAGTATTTT.

The chain recombines TRBV2 with TRBJ2-1; D gene ambiguous. Germline V lookup: CDR1 SNHLY, CDR2 FYNNEI. The CDR3 is 15 amino acids. The ends were cut back, 3 bases at V and 0 bases at J, with 9 bases in the middle. The CDR3 here is CASSEGQSSYNEQFF. CDR3 sequence (DNA): TGTGCCAGCAGTGAGGGCCAGAGCTCCTACAATGAGCAGTTCTTC.

The gene calls are TRBV14 and TRBJ2-5; D gene uncertain. CDR1 and CDR2 (germline): SGHDN, FVKESK. The length of the CDR3 is 12 residues. Trimming cost V 0 bases and J 5 bases, with 4 bases left between them. In DNA, the CDR3 is TGTGCCAGCAGCCAAGATCTCGAGACCCAGTACTTC. This codes for CASSQDLETQYF.

The chain recombines TRBV18 with TRBJ1-1; D may be TRBD1 (6 bases). V gave up 3 bases and J gave up 4 bases, with 9 bases separating them. The CDR3 is 13 residues long. Germline V lookup: CDR1 KGHSH, CDR2 LQKENI. The CDR3 here is CASSPPGVTEAFF. In nucleotides, the CDR3 is TGTGCCAGCTCACCCCCAGGGGTCACTGAAGCTTTCTTT.

V is TRBV7-2 and J is TRBJ1-2, with no clear D. Trimming pared 0 bases from V and 0 bases from J, leaving 11 bases between. The germline V gene has CDR1 SGHTA and CDR2 FQGNSA. This CDR3 is 16 amino acids long. CDR3 region: CASSLALAGPNYGYTF. In DNA, the CDR3 is TGTGCCAGCAGCTTAGCCCTCGCAGGCCCTAACTATGGCTACACCTTC.

The chain couples TRBV18 to TRBJ2-7; D is undetermined. Germline V lookup: CDR1 KGHSH, CDR2 LQKENI. This CDR3 comprises 13 residues. Between the trimmed V and J ends, which lost 0 bases and 4 bases, there was a span of 7 bases. The DNA for the CDR3 is TGTGCCAGCTCACCACCTGGAGAATACGAGCAGTACTTC. Protein sequence: CASSPPGEYEQYF.

This sequence joins TRBV29-1 and TRBJ1-1; 7 nucleotides match TRBD1. The CDR3 totals 14 residues. Germline loops: CDR1 SQVTM, CDR2 ANQGSEA. V lost 7 bases and J lost 3; bases outside the gene matches: 11. Written as DNA, the CDR3 is TGCAGCGCAGCGCGCCCCCAGGGGGACACTGAAGCTTTCTTT. It yields the protein CSAARPQGDTEAFF.

The J gene is TRBJ1-2, the V gene TRBV2; D perhaps matches TRBD1 (6 bases). Trimming stripped 5 bases from V and 7 bases from J, with 14 bases between. The length of the CDR3 is 13 residues. The germline CDR1 and CDR2 sequences are SNHLY and FYNNEI. The CDR3 DNA reads TGTGCCAGCAGTCTGGTGGGGGCTTCTGGCTACACCTTC. Translating gives CASSLVGASGYTF.

The CDR3 DNA reads as TGTGCCAGTAGTATTTTCCCCGGGACAGAAAACACTGAAGCTTTCTTT. It encodes CASSIFPGTENTEAFF. This chain links TRBV19 with TRBJ1-1; TRBD1 aligns across 7 bases. The CDR3 runs to 16 residues. With 3 bases clipped from V and 2 bases from J, the junction kept 9 bases outside the gene matches. Germline V gene sequence: CDR1 LNHDA, CDR2 SQIVND (reference sequence).

The chain is built from TRBV6-5 and TRBJ1-1; 8 bases align to TRBD1. V dropped 0 bases and J dropped 5; count of bases not matched to a gene: 8. CDR1 MNHEY and CDR2 SVGAGI come from the germline V gene. The CDR3 is 16 residues long. DNA of the CDR3: TGTGCCAGCAGTTACTCGTCGTCAGGGGGCGAGACTGAAGCTTTCTTT. Translating gives CASSYSSSGGETEAFF.

This chain joins TRBV18 and TRBJ2-2, with a tentative D call TRBD2 (6 bases). CDR1 KGHSH and CDR2 LQKENI come from the germline V gene. The ends were cut back, 0 bases at V and 4 bases at J, with 9 bases in the middle. This CDR3 is 15 amino acids long. The chain's CDR3 is CASSPPGGGTGELFF. The CDR3 DNA reads TGTGCCAGCTCACCACCGGGGGGAGGCACCGGGGAGCTGTTTTTT.

The V gene is TRBV5-4, the J gene TRBJ1-4, with TRBD1 identical over 9 bases. Germline CDR1 and CDR2: SGHNT and YYREEE (reference sequence). The V segment lost 4 bases and the J segment 5 bases; nucleotides outside the gene matches: 12. The length of the CDR3 is 17 residues. The CDR3 loop reads CASSTRGLQGANEKLFF. CDR3 bases: TGTGCCAGCAGCACCAGGGGCCTACAGGGGGCCAATGAAAAACTGTTTTTT.

V usage is TRBV6-6 and J usage is TRBJ2-2, with TRBD2 matching 10 bases. The CDR3 runs 15 residues. V shed 6 bases and J 4 bases; nucleotides not matched to a gene: 5. The germline CDR1 and CDR2 sequences are MNHNY and SVGAGI (reference sequence). The CDR3 DNA follows: TGTGCCAGCAGAGCGGGGGGGTCGGGCACCGGGGAGCTGTTTTTT. Amino acid sequence: CASRAGGSGTGELFF.

The chain uses TRBV9 and TRBJ2-2; 7 bases fit TRBD2. Looked up from germline, CDR1 is SGDLS and CDR2 is YYNGEE. The CDR3 is 15 residues long. V shed 3 bases, J shed 5 bases, and the junction held 7 bases outside the gene matches. CDR3 nucleotides: TGTGCCAGCAGCGGAGGGGACTACCTAACCGGGGAGCTGTTTTTT. It encodes CASSGGDYLTGELFF.

V and J are TRBV3-1 (or the pseudogene TRBV3-2) and TRBJ1-1, with 9 bases aligning to TRBD1. This CDR3 is built from 15 residues. Germline V gene sequence: CDR1 LGHDT, CDR2 YNNKEL (reference sequence). Trimming cost V 4 bases and J 4 bases; bases outside gene matches: 7. The CDR3: CASSPGTGMRTEAFF. In nucleotides, the CDR3 is TGTGCCAGCAGCCCGGGGACAGGGATGCGCACTGAAGCTTTCTTT.

CDR3 sequence: CAISPGTGGGYTF. The CDR3, as DNA: TGTGCCATCAGCCCGGGAACGGGGGGAGGCTACACCTTC. The chain joins TRBV10-3 to TRBJ1-2, with D tentatively TRBD1 (5 bases). The germline gives CDR1 ENHRY, CDR2 SYGVKD. This CDR3 is built from 13 residues. The germline V and J ends were trimmed by 6 bases and 8 bases, with 16 bases remaining between them.

This clone was observed a few times. The chain joins TRBV4-2 to TRBJ2-1; 15 positions match TRBD2. Losses at the gene ends were 4 bases for V and 0 bases for J; bases not matched to a gene: 4. This CDR3 spans 18 amino acids. Germline lookup yields CDR1 LGHNA and CDR2 YNFKEQ. The CDR3 reads CASSRGTSGRSSYNEQFF. CDR3 nucleotides: TGTGCCAGCAGCCGGGGGACTAGCGGGAGGTCCTCCTACAATGAGCAGTTCTTC.

This chain joins TRBV14 and TRBJ1-2, with a tentative D call TRBD1 (5 bases). Germline loops: CDR1 SGHDN, CDR2 FVKESK. The CDR3 has 14 residues. V gave up 1 base and J gave up 4 bases, with 10 bases separating them. The chain's CDR3 is CASSQGGDLYGYTF. The CDR3 DNA sequence: TGTGCCAGCAGCCAAGGGGGGGACCTCTATGGCTACACCTTC.

J is TRBJ2-3 and V is TRBV10-3, with 9 bases lining up with TRBD2. This CDR3 region has 15 residues. With V trimmed by 5 bases and J by 0 bases, 3 bases remained unmatched. In germline, CDR1 is ENHRY, CDR2 SYGVKD. CDR3 in amino acids: CAISLSGSSTDTQYF. The CDR3 DNA reads as TGTGCCATCAGTCTTAGCGGGAGCAGCACAGATACGCAGTATTTT.

This chain joins TRBV4-3 and TRBJ2-1; a weak D match, TRBD1 (5 bases). Germline CDR1 LGHNA, CDR2 YSLEER. V was shortened by 0 bases and J by 1 base, with 10 bases between the two germline ends. This CDR3 has 16 amino acids. For the CDR3, the DNA is TGCGCCAGCAGCCAAGATGGGGCAGATTCCTACAATGAGCAGTTCTTC. Its protein product is CASSQDGADSYNEQFF.